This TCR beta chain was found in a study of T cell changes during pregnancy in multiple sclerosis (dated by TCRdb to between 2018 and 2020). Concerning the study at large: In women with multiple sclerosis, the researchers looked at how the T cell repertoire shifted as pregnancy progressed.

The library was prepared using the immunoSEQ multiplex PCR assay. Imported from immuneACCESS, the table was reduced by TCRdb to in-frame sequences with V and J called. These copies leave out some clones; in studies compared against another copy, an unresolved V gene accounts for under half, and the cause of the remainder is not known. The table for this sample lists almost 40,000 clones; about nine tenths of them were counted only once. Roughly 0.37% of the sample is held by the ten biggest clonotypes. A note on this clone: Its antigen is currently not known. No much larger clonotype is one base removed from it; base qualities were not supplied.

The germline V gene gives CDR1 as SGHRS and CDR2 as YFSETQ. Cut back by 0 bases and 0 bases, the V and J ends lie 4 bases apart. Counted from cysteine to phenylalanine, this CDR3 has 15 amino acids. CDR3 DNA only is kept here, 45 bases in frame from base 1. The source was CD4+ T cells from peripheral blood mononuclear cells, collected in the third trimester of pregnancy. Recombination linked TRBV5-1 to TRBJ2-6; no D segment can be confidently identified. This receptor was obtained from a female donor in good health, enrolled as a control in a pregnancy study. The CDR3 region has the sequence CASSLALSGANVLTF. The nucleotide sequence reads TGCGCCAGCAGCTTGGCTCTCTCTGGGGCCAACGTCCTGACTTTC.